Following are 9 T cell receptor beta chains from one sample sequenced in a study of monozygotic twins with inflammatory bowel disease. With the 5' RACE reads reprocessed, TCRdb shows one record per CDR3 protein and no DNA. This table lists around 450,000 distinct CDR3 sequences. Material: blood. These receptors were collected from a human donor with ulcerative colitis or Crohn's disease, or a healthy co-twin of an affected twin (not recorded which).

The J gene is TRBJ2-1, the V gene TRBV9; the TRBD2 assignment by TCRdb is unverifiable without DNA. Germline V gene lookup returns CDR1 SGDLS and CDR2 YYNGEE. The CDR3 covers 17 residues. The CDR3 region is CASSVSIAGYSYNEQFF. The variable domain in full, with the rest retrieved from reference TRBV9 and TRBJ2-1, is DSGVTQTPKHLITATGQRVTLRCSPRSGDLSVYWYQQSLDQGLQFLIQYYNGEERAKGNILERFSAQQFPDLHSELNLSSLELGDSALYFCASSVSIAGYSYNEQFFGPGTRLTVL.

The chain has TRBV20-1 and TRBJ1-4; the TCRdb call, TRBD1, lacks DNA for checking. The CDR3 has 15 residues. The germline gives CDR1 DFQATT, CDR2 SNEGSKA (reference sequence). CDR3 amino acids: CSARDWDRGNEKLFF.

This sequence joins TRBV7-2 and TRBJ2-7; TCRdb's D call of TRBD1 is untestable without DNA. CDR3 length equals 15 residues. In germline, CDR1 is SGHTA, CDR2 FQGNSA. The CDR3 is CASSFREPGSGEQYF.

The chain is built from TRBV6-1 and TRBJ1-5; TCRdb proposes TRBD1, but this gene call is untestable without DNA. Germline CDR1 and CDR2: MNHNS and SASEGT. The CDR3 has 15 residues. CDR3 protein: CASRGGGPSNQPQHF.

The chain employs TRBV6-5 and TRBJ1-5. This CDR3 is built from 13 residues. CDR1 is MNHEY and CDR2 is SVGAGI in the germline V gene. CDR3 sequence reads: CASSYSNGQPQHF.

The V gene is TRBV5-1, the J gene TRBJ2-2; TCRdb names TRBD1, which stays unverified in the absence of DNA. Germline CDR1 reads SGHRS; CDR2 reads YFSETQ. This CDR3 region has 17 residues. The CDR3 region is CASSLTGSVGNTGELFF. Using reference TRBV5-1 and TRBJ2-2 for the parts outside the CDR3, the full variable domain is KAGVTQTPRYLIKTRGQQVTLSCSPISGHRSVSWYQQTPGQGLQFLFEYFSETQRNKGNFPGRFSGRQFSNSRSEMNVSTLELGDSALYLCASSLTGSVGNTGELFFGEGSRLTVL.

V is TRBV5-1 and J is TRBJ2-3; TCRdb's assignment of TRBD1 cannot be checked, as there is no DNA. CDR3 length equals 15 residues. The germline CDR1 and CDR2 sequences are SGHRS and YFSETQ. The CDR3 reads CASSLGDQLTDTQYF.

The V and J genes are TRBV7-9 and TRBJ1-5; no DNA is available, so the TRBD1 call from TCRdb remains unchecked. Germline V gene data show CDR1 as SEHNR and CDR2 as FQNEAQ (reference sequence). There are 15 residues in the CDR3. CDR3 loop: CASSSRDSPHQPQHF.

The chain couples TRBV2 to TRBJ2-2; TCRdb calls TRBD1, which cannot be checked without DNA. The CDR3 length is 15 residues. Germline V gene lookup returns CDR1 SNHLY and CDR2 FYNNEI. CDR3 loop: CASSDGGRNTGELFF.